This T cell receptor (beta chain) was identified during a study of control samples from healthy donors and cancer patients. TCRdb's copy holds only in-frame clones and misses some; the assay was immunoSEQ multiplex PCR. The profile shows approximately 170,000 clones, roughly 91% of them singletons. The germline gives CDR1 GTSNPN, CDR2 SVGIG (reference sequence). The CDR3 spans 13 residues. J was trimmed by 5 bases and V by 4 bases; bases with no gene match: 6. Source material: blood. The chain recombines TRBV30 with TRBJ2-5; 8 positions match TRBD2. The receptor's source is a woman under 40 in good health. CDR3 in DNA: TGTGCCTGGATGGGACTAGGGGGGGAGACCCAGTACTTC. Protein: CAWMGLGGETQYF.